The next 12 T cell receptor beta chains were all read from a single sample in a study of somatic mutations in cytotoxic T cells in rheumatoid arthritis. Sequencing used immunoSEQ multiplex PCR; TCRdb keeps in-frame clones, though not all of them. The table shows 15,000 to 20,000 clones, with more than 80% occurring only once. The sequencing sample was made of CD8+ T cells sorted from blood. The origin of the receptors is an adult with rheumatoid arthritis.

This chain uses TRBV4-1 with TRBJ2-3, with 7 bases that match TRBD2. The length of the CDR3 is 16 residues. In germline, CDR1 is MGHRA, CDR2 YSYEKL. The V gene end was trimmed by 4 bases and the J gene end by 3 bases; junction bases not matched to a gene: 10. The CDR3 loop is CASSPGGLGGTDTQYF. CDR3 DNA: TGCGCCAGCAGCCCTGGCGGACTAGGTGGGACAGATACGCAGTATTTT.

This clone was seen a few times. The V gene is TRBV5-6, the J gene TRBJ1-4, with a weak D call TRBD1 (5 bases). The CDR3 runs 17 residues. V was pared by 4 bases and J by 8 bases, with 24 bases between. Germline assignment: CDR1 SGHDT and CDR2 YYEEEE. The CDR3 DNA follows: TGTGCCAGCAGCCTGAACGAGTTAGGGACCGGGAACGAAAAACTGTTTTTT. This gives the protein CASSLNELGTGNEKLFF.

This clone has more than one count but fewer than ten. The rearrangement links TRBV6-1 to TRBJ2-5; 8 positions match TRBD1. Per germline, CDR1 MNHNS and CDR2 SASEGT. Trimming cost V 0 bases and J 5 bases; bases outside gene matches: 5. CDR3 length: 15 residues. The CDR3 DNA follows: TGTGCCAGCAGTGAAGCGCAGGGGGCCACCGAGACCCAGTACTTC. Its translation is CASSEAQGATETQYF.

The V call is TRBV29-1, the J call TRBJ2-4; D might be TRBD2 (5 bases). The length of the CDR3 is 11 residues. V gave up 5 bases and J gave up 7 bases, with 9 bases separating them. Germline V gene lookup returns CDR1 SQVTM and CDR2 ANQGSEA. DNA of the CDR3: TGCAGCGTTAAGAGGGAGAACATTCAGTACTTC. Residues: CSVKRENIQYF.

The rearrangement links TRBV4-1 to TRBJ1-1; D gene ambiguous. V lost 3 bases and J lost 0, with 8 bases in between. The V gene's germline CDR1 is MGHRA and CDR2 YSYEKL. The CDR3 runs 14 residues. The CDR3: CASSHLQLNTEAFF. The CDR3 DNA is TGCGCCAGCAGCCATTTACAGCTGAACACTGAAGCTTTCTTT.

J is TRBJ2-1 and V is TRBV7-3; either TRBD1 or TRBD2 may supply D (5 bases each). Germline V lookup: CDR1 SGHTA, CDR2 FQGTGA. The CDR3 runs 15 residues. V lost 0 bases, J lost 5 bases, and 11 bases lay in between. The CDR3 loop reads CASSLTRRDHNEQFF. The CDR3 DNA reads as TGTGCCAGCAGCTTAACTCGACGGGACCACAATGAGCAGTTCTTC.

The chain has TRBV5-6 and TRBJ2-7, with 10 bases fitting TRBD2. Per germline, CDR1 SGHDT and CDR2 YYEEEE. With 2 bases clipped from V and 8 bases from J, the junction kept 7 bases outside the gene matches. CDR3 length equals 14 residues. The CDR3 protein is CASSFGLAGAKQYF. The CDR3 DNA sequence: TGTGCCAGCAGCTTTGGCCTAGCGGGAGCTAAGCAGTACTTC.

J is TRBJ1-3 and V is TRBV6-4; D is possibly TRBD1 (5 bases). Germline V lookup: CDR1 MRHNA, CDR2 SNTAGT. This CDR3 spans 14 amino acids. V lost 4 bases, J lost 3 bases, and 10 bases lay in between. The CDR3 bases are TGTGCCAGCAGTGTCAGGGCCTTTGGAAACACCATATATTTT. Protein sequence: CASSVRAFGNTIYF.

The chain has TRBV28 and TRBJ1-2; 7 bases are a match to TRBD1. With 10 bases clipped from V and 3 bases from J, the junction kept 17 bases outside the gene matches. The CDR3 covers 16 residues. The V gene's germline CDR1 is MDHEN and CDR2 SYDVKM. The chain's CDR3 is CAIETGMVEMDYGYTF. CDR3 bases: TGTGCCATCGAGACAGGGATGGTAGAGATGGACTATGGCTACACCTTC.

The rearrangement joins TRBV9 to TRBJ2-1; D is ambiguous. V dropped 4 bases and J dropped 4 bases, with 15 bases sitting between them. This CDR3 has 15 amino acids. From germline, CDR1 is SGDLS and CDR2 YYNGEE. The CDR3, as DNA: TGTGCCAGCAGCCCCCGGGTAGCTGGGTACAATGAGCAGTTCTTC. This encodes CASSPRVAGYNEQFF.

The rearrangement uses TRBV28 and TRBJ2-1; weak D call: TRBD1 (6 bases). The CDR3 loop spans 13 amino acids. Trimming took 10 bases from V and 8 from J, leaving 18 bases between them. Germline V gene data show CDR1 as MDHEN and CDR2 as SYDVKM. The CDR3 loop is CATLGGWGYEQFF. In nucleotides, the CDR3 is TGTGCCACCCTAGGGGGATGGGGCTATGAGCAGTTCTTC.

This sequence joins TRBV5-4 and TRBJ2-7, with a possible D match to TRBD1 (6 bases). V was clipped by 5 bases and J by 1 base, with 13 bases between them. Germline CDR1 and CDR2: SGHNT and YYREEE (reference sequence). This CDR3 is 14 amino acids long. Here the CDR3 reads CASRPSGASYEQYF. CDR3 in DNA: TGTGCCAGCAGACCTTCAGGGGCGTCCTACGAGCAGTACTTC.